This T cell receptor (beta chain) was captured in a study of blood T cell repertoires in COVID-19. Study summary: The United States, Italy and Spain were the sources of the acute and convalescent COVID-19 samples.

Enrollees, roughly 18 to 89 years old, lived in 20 to 25 US areas. The germline V gene has CDR1 SNHLY and CDR2 FYNNEI. The V segment lost 8 bases and the J segment 8 bases; nucleotides outside the gene matches: 2. The CDR3 consists of 13 residues. Produced via immunoSEQ multiplex PCR; TCRdb's table is partial and in-frame only. The repertoire consists of about 46,000 clones, with 70% to 90% occurring once and the leading ten covering approximately 3%. The V call is TRBV2, the J call TRBJ1-6; TRBD1 aligns across 11 bases. The receptor's source is a woman aged 50 to 60 who had recovered from COVID-19. Sample: PBMCs or T cells enriched from blood (not recorded which). In nucleotides, the CDR3 is TGTGCCAGCGGGACAGGGGGGCATTCACCCCTCCACTTT. Translation gives CASGTGGHSPLHF.